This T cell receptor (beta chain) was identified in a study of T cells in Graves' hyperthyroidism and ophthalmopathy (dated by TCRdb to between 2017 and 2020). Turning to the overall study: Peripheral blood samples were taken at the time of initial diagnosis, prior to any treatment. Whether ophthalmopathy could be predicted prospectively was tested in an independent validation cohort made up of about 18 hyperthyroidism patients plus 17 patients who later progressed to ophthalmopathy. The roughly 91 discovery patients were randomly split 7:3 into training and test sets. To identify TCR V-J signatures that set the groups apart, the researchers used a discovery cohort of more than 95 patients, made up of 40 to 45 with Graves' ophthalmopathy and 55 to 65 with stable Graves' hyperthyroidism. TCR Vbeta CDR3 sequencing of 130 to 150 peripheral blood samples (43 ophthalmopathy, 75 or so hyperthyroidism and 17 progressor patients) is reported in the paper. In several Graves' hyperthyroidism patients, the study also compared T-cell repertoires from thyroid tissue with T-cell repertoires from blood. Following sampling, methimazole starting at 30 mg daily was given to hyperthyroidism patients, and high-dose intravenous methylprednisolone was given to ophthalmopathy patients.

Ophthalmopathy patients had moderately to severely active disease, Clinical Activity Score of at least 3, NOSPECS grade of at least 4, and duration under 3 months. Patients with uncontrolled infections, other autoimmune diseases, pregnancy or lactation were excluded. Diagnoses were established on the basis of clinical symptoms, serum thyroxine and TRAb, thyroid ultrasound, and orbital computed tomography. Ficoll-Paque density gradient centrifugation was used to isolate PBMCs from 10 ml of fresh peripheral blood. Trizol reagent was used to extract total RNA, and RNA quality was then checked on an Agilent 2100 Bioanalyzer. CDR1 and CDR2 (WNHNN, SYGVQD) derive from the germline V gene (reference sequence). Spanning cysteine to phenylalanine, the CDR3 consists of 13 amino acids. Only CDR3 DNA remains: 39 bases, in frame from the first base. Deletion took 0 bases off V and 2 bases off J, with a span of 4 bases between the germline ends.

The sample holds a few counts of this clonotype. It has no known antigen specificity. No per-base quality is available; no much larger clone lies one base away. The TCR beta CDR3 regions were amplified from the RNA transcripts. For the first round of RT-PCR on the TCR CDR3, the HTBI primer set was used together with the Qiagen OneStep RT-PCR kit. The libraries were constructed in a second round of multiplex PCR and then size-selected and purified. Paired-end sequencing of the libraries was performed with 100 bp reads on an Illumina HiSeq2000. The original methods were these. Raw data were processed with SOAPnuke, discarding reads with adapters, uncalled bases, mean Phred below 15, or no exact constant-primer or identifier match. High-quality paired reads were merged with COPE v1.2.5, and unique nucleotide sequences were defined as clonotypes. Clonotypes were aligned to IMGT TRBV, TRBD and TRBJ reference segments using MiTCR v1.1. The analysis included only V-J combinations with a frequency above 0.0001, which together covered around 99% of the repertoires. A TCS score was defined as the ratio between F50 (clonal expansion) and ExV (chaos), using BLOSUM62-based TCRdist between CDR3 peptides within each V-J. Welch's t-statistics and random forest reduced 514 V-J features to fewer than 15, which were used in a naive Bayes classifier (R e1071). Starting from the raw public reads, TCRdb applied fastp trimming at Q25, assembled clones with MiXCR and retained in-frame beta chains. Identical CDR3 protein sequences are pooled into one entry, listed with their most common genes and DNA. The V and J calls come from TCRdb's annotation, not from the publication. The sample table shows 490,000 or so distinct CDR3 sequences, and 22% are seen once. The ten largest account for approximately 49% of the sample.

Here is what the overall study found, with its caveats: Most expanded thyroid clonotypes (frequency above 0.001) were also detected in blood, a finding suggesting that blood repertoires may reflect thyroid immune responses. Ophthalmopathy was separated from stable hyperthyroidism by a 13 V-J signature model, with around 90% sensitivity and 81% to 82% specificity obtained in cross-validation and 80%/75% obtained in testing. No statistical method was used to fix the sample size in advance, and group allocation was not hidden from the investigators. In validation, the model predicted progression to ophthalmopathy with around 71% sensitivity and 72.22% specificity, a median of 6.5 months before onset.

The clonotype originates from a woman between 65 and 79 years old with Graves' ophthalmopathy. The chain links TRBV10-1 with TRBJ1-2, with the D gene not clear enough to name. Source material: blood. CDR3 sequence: CASSESINYGYTF. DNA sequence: TGCGCCAGCAGTGAGTCGATCAACTATGGCTACACCTTC.